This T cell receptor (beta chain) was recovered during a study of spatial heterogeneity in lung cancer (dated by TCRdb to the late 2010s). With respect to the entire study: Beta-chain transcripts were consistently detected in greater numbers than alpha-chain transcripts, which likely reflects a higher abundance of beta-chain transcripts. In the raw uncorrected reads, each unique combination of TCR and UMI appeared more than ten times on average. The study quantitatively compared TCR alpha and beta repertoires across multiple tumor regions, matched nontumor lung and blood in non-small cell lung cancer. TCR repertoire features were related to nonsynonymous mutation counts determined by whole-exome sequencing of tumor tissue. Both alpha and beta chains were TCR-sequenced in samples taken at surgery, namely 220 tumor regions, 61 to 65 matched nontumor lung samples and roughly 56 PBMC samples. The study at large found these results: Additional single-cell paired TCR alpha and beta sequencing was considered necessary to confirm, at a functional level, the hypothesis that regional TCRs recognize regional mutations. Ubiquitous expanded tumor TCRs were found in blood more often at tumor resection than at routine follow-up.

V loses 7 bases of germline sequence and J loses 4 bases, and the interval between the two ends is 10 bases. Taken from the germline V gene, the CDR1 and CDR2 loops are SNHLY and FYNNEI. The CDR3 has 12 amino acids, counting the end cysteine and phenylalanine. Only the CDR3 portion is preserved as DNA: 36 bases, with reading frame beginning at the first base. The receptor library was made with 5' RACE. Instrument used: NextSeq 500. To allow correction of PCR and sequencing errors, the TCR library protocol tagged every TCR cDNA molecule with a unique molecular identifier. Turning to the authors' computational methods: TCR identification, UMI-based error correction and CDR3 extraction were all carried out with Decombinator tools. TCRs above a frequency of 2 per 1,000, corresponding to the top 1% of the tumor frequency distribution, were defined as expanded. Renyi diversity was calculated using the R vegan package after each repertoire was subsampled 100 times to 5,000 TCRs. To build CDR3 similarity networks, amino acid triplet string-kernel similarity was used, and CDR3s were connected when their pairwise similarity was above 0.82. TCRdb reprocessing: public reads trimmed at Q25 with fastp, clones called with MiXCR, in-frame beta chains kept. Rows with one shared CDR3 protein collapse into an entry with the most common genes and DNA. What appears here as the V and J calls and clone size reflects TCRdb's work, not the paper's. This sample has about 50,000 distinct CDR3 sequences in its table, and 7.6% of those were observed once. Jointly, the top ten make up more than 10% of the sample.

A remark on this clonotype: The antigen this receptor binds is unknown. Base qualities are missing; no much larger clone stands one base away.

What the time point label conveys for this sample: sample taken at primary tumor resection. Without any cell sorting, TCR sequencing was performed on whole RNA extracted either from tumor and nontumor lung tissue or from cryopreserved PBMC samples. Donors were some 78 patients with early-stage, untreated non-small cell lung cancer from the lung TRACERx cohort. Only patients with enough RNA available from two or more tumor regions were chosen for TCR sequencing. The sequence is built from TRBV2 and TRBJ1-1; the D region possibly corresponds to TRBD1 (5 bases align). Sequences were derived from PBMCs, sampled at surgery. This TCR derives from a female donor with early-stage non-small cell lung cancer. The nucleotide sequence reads TGTGCCAGCAACCTAGGGGCCACTGAAGCTTTCTTT. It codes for CASNLGATEAFF.